These 32 T cell receptor beta chains share one sample of origin, sequenced in a study of blood T cells in healthy people across ages. Combining a sample-barcoded 5' primer with a J-beta primer mix, a second PCR ran for about 6 to 12 cycles. MiXCR, run by TCRdb on the 5' RACE reads, gives a single entry per CDR3 protein. Of roughly 800,000 distinct CDR3 sequences in the sample, approximately 53% were seen once. The specimen was blood. These receptor sequences come from a man of 80 years or more in good health.

The chain carries TRBV10-3 and TRBJ2-1; 7 bases are shared with TRBD1. The CDR3 runs to 14 residues. The germline V gene has CDR1 ENHRY and CDR2 SYGVKD. J lost 4 bases, V lost 4 bases, and 4 bases had no gene match. The CDR3 region is CAISGTGQYNEQFF. In DNA form, the CDR3 reads TGTGCCATCAGTGGGACAGGACAATACAATGAGCAGTTCTTC.

The chain employs TRBV12-3 or TRBV12-4 and TRBJ2-3; D may be TRBD2 (6 bases). This CDR3 contains 13 residues. With 7 bases removed from V and 14 bases from J, the gap between germline ends came to 22 bases. CDR3 sequence: CASMAGKHRYAYF. The CDR3 nucleotides are TGTGCCAGCATGGCGGGAAAGCACAGATACGCGTATTTT.

V is TRBV6-5 and J is TRBJ2-5; D remains unclear. This CDR3 is 15 amino acids long. The V end lost 2 bases, the J end lost 1 base, and 11 bases lay between the germline ends. CDR1 and CDR2 (germline): MNHEY, SVGAGI. The CDR3 loop reads CASSYNRAGQETQYF. The CDR3 DNA is TGTGCCAGCAGTTACAACCGGGCAGGCCAAGAGACCCAGTACTTC.

The gene calls are TRBV3-1 and TRBJ1-4; D is possibly TRBD1 (6 bases). CDR1 is LGHDT and CDR2 is YNNKEL in the germline V gene (reference sequence). Trimming removed 0 bases at V and 0 bases at J, with 20 bases between. The CDR3 length is 20 residues. Here the CDR3 reads CASSQEPGAGRLTTNEKLFF. The CDR3 nucleotides are TGTGCCAGCAGCCAAGAGCCGGGGGCGGGCCGGCTTACAACTAATGAAAAACTGTTTTTT.

The chain joins TRBV6-6 to TRBJ2-1; D gene ambiguous. Germline assignment: CDR1 MNHNY and CDR2 SVGAGI (reference sequence). V was clipped by 0 bases and J by 10 bases, with 10 bases between them. The CDR3 is 13 amino acids. CDR3 sequence (DNA): TGTGCCAGCAGTTACTCTGGCGGCTACGAGCAGTTCTTC. It is translated as CASSYSGGYEQFF.

A word on this clonotype: Compared with germline, one end of the junction differs, possibly owing to a read error. This chain connects TRBV29-1 to TRBJ1-2; no clear D. This CDR3 has 13 amino acids. The germline V gene has CDR1 SQVTM and CDR2 ANQGSEA. Here the CDR3 DNA reads TGCAGCGTTGACAGCCTATCTAACTATGGCTACATCTTC. Translation: CSVDSLSNYGYIF.

This clonotype was seen more than once but under ten times. The V gene is TRBV12-3 or TRBV12-4, the J gene TRBJ2-3; 8 positions agree with TRBD2. The trim removed 6 bases at V and 14 bases at J, leaving 19 bases unmatched. The CDR3 totals 15 residues. CDR3 in amino acids: CASRGSSGRHRYAYF. CDR3 coding DNA: TGTGCCAGCAGGGGGTCGAGCGGGAGACACAGATACGCGTATTTT.

In its sample, this clonotype was seen a few times. The chain is built from TRBV7-2 and TRBJ1-4; the D gene is possibly TRBD1 (5 bases). CDR1 is SGHTA, CDR2 FQGNSA, per germline. CDR3 size: 16 residues. With 5 bases removed from V and 0 bases from J, the gap between germline ends came to 13 bases. CDR3 DNA: TGTGCCAGCAGCATGAGACAGTTCTCAACTAATGAAAAACTGTTTTTT. Translation gives CASSMRQFSTNEKLFF.

The J gene is TRBJ2-1, the V gene TRBV12-5; TRBD2 aligns across 12 bases. Germline-derived CDR1 and CDR2 are LGHNT and FRNRAP. The CDR3 is made up of 14 amino acids. V lost 6 bases to trimming and J lost 5 bases; unmatched junction nucleotides: 2. Here the CDR3 reads CASGPSGRDNEQFF. In nucleotides, the CDR3 is TGTGCTAGTGGCCCTAGCGGGAGGGACAATGAGCAGTTCTTC.

This clonotype came up a few times. The chain employs TRBV6-1 and TRBJ2-7, with a tentative D call TRBD2 (6 bases). Trimming left V 0 bases short and J 0 bases short, with 9 bases between. From germline, CDR1 is MNHNS and CDR2 SASEGT. The CDR3 loop spans 15 amino acids. CDR3 region: CASSEAAGFSYEQYF. CDR3 nucleotides: TGTGCCAGCAGTGAAGCGGCGGGGTTCTCCTACGAGCAGTACTTC.

The chain uses TRBV5-5 and TRBJ2-5; 10 positions agree with TRBD2. The tail of the sequence fits TRBJ2-7 better, so the J call may be wrong. The germline V gene encodes CDR1 SGHKS and CDR2 YYEKEE (reference sequence). The CDR3 runs 17 residues. Here the CDR3 reads CASSLEPSGSISLEQYF. In DNA, the CDR3 is TGTGCCAGCAGCTTGGAGCCTAGCGGGAGTATTTCACTCGAGCAGTACTTC.

V gene TRBV12-3 or TRBV12-4 combines with J gene TRBJ2-1, with 7 positions matching TRBD1. After removal of 1 base from V and 4 bases from J, the junction contained 13 bases not matched to a gene. The CDR3 has 18 residues. The CDR3 DNA reads TGTGCCAGCAGTTTAGTATCGATAGGGACAGACAGATACAATGAGCAGTTCTTC. Protein: CASSLVSIGTDRYNEQFF.

CDR3 DNA sequence: TGTGCCAGCAGCCCGGACGCAGCGCGGACCCAGTACTTC. As protein: CASSPDAARTQYF. This chain connects TRBV3-1 to TRBJ2-7; D unclear. With the DNA end fitting TRBJ2-5 better, the J assignment may be wrong. CDR1 is LGHDT, CDR2 YNNKEL, per germline (reference sequence). CDR3 length: 13 amino acids.

With respect to this clonotype: A clone one base away is much larger, so this may be a read error. The J gene is TRBJ2-1, the V gene TRBV29-1, with D perhaps TRBD2 (5 bases). CDR1 SQVTM and CDR2 ANQGSEA come from the germline V gene. The CDR3 runs to 11 residues. V was clipped by 5 bases and J by 6 bases, with 8 bases between them. CDR3 sequence (DNA): TGCAGCGTTCATAGCGTCAATGAGCAGTTCTTC. This translates into CSVHSVNEQFF.

The table lists this clonotype with a few counts. The chain couples TRBV29-1 to TRBJ2-7; TRBD2 is a possible D gene (6 bases). The CDR3 loop spans 14 amino acids. Germline CDR1 is SQVTM and CDR2 is ANQGSEA. V gave up 3 bases and J gave up 2 bases, with 14 bases separating them. The CDR3 loop is CSVEAGRRTYEQYF. The DNA for the CDR3 is TGCAGCGTTGAGGCAGGGAGGAGAACCTACGAGCAGTACTTC.

This clonotype has a handful of counts. The J gene is TRBJ2-7, the V gene TRBV3-1; no clear D. This CDR3 spans 14 amino acids. Germline V gene sequence: CDR1 LGHDT, CDR2 YNNKEL (reference sequence). The V end lost 0 bases, the J end lost 3 bases, and 9 bases lay between the germline ends. CDR3 in amino acids: CASSQDRRSYEQYF. The CDR3 DNA follows: TGTGCCAGCAGCCAAGATCGGCGCAGCTACGAGCAGTACTTC.

The CDR3 DNA sequence: TGTGCCAGCAGGAAAGGAGGGATTGCGGGCGAGCAGTACTTC. The encoded protein is CASRKGGIAGEQYF. The chain links TRBV2 to TRBJ2-7; a possible D gene is TRBD2 (6 bases). Between the trimmed V and J ends, which lost 6 bases and 6 bases, there was a span of 18 bases. Looked up from germline, CDR1 is SNHLY and CDR2 is FYNNEI. The CDR3 is 14 residues long.

This clonotype was observed a handful of times. This chain links TRBV9 with TRBJ1-2, with TRBD1 matching over 11 bases. Germline CDR1 SGDLS, CDR2 YYNGEE. This CDR3 has 15 amino acids. V dropped 0 bases and J dropped 8; count of bases not matched to a gene: 6. The CDR3 DNA reads TGTGCCAGCAGCGTAGGGGACAGGGGGGCTCGAGGCTACACCTTC. Residues: CASSVGDRGARGYTF.

This chain joins TRBV28 and TRBJ2-3; weak D call: TRBD1 (6 bases). This CDR3 comprises 12 residues. CDR1 MDHEN and CDR2 SYDVKM come from the germline V gene. V was cut by 5 bases and J by 14 bases, with 17 bases left in between. The CDR3 spells CASSQGKRYAYF. The DNA of the CDR3 is TGTGCCAGCAGTCAGGGGAAGAGATACGCGTATTTT.

This clonotype was counted only a few times. The V gene is TRBV9, the J gene TRBJ1-1, with no clear D. Trimming cost V 3 bases and J 2 bases, with 11 bases left between them. This CDR3 region has 14 residues. Per the germline V gene, CDR1 is SGDLS and CDR2 is YYNGEE. The chain's CDR3 is CASSAGRSNTEAFF. The CDR3 coding sequence is TGTGCCAGCAGCGCTGGTCGATCCAACACTGAAGCTTTCTTT. Full variable domain (missing parts from reference TRBV9 and TRBJ1-1): DSGVTQTPKHLITATGQRVTLRCSPRSGDLSVYWYQQSLDQGLQFLIQYYNGEERAKGNILERFSAQQFPDLHSELNLSSLELGDSALYFCASSAGRSNTEAFFGQGTRLTVV.

The V call is TRBV12-3 or TRBV12-4, the J call TRBJ1-2; D is uncertain. The V gene lost 3 bases and the J gene lost 0 bases, with 11 bases spanning the gap. CDR3 length equals 15 residues. CDR3 sequence (DNA): TGTGCCAGCAGTTTGAGACGATTGTCTAACTATGGCTACACCTTC. Translating it yields CASSLRRLSNYGYTF.

The chain uses TRBV4-1 and TRBJ1-1; D is perhaps TRBD1 (6 bases). Germline V gives CDR1 MGHRA, CDR2 YSYEKL. V was shortened by 5 bases and J by 0 bases, with 16 bases between the two germline ends. There are 16 residues in the CDR3. CDR3 DNA: TGCGCCAGCAGCGGTCGTCGGGGGGCCATGAACACTGAAGCTTTCTTT. Translation gives CASSGRRGAMNTEAFF.

The chain employs TRBV3-1 and TRBJ2-2; the match to TRBD2 covers 10 bases. The trim removed 4 bases at V and 4 bases at J, leaving 9 bases unmatched. The CDR3 is made up of 17 amino acids. Germline CDR1 is LGHDT and CDR2 is YNNKEL (reference sequence). Here the CDR3 reads CASSRQNSGRPTGELFF. The CDR3 DNA is TGTGCCAGCAGCCGTCAGAATAGCGGGAGGCCCACCGGGGAGCTGTTTTTT.

This rearrangement joins TRBV18 to TRBJ1-1, with TRBD1 matching 7 bases. Germline assignment: CDR1 KGHSH and CDR2 LQKENI. CDR3 length: 16 residues. The J segment lost 0 bases and the V segment lost 4 bases, leaving 8 bases of the junction unmatched. The CDR3 here is CASSQTGTVMNTEAFF. Here the CDR3 DNA reads TGTGCCAGCTCACAGACCGGGACAGTCATGAACACTGAAGCTTTCTTT. Based on the CDR3 plus reference TRBV18 and TRBJ1-1, the full variable domain is NAGVMQNPRHLVRRRGQEARLRCSPMKGHSHVYWYRQLPEEGLKFMVYLQKENIIDESGMPKERFSAEFPKEGPSILRIQQVVRGDSAAYFCASSQTGTVMNTEAFFGQGTRLTVV.

This chain connects TRBV6-1 to TRBJ1-5; 8 bases agree with TRBD1. Trimming cost V 4 bases and J 6 bases; bases outside gene matches: 14. The CDR3 extends over 17 amino acids. CDR1 is MNHNS and CDR2 is SASEGT in the germline V gene. The CDR3 protein is CASSVDFFQGARQPQHF. The CDR3 DNA reads TGTGCCAGCAGTGTTGACTTTTTTCAGGGGGCGCGTCAGCCCCAGCATTTT.

This clonotype showed up just a few times. J is TRBJ2-1 and V is TRBV12-3 or TRBV12-4; no definite D call. The CDR3 consists of 13 residues. The V and J ends lost 10 bases and 6 bases respectively, with 16 bases between them. CDR3 DNA: TGTGCCACCGAGGCTTATGTTGCCAATGAGCAGTTCTTC. It encodes CATEAYVANEQFF.

V is TRBV12-3 or TRBV12-4 and J is TRBJ1-2; TRBD1 matches at 7 bases. V shed 8 bases, J shed 4 bases, and the junction held 7 bases outside the gene matches. This CDR3 comprises 13 residues. This CDR3 is CASSKDRTYGYTF. In DNA form, the CDR3 reads TGTGCCAGCTCCAAGGACAGGACCTATGGCTACACCTTC.

This chain's CDR3 is CATTRKAEFSYEQYF. The CDR3 bases are TGTGCCACCACGCGCAAAGCGGAATTCTCCTACGAGCAGTACTTC. The chain recombines TRBV6-4 with TRBJ2-7; D is possibly TRBD2 (5 bases). The CDR3 has 15 residues. Germline V gene lookup returns CDR1 MRHNA and CDR2 SNTAGT. Trimming removed 10 bases at V and 0 bases at J, with 19 bases between.

The V call is TRBV27, the J call TRBJ2-3, with no clear D. Germline-derived CDR1 and CDR2 are MNHEY and SMNVEV (reference sequence). V gave up 1 base and J gave up 3 bases, with 11 bases separating them. The CDR3 extends over 15 amino acids. In DNA, the CDR3 is TGTGCCAGCAGTTTATTCGCGAGCAGGACAGATACGCAGTATTTT. This sequence encodes CASSLFASRTDTQYF.

V and J are TRBV6-1 and TRBJ2-7; TRBD1 matches 7 bases. CDR1 and CDR2 (germline): MNHNS, SASEGT. The ends lost 11 bases at V and 5 bases at J; junction bases unmatched: 18. The CDR3 totals 15 residues. CDR3 residues: CASRHETGPGHEQYF. In DNA form, the CDR3 reads TGTGCCTCACGCCACGAGACAGGGCCTGGCCACGAGCAGTACTTC.

This chain joins TRBV7-4 and TRBJ1-4; perhaps TRBD1 as D (6 bases). Per the germline V gene, CDR1 is SGHVT and CDR2 is SQSDAQ. Trimming cost V 1 base and J 0 bases, with 12 bases left between them. The CDR3 runs to 17 residues. CDR3 sequence reads: CASSLEGTLATNEKLFF. CDR3 DNA sequence: TGTGCCAGCAGCTTAGAGGGGACACTTGCAACTAATGAAAAACTGTTTTTT.

This clonotype was counted once. This could be a read error, since a much larger clone is one nucleotide away. This rearrangement joins TRBV6-5 to TRBJ2-5, with 7 positions matching TRBD2. The DNA end lines up better with TRBJ2-7; the J call may be wrong. CDR3 length: 17 residues. Per germline, CDR1 MNHEY and CDR2 SVGAGI. The CDR3 reads CASSYWPVGAGDYEQYF. CDR3 nucleotide sequence: TGTGCCAGCAGTTACTGGCCGGTCGGGGCGGGAGACTACGAGCAGTACTTC.